The clone carrying this TCR beta chain was recorded at least ten times. CDR1 is SNHLY and CDR2 is FYNNEI in the germline V gene. V lost 3 bases and J 14 bases, leaving 13 bases between the germline ends. The CDR3 length is 11 residues. The sample is drawn from a study of T cells in Graves' hyperthyroidism and ophthalmopathy. RNA transcripts yielded amplified TCR beta CDR3 regions. HTBI primers were employed in a first-round RT-PCR of the TCR CDR3. TCRdb passed the multiplex PCR reads through MiXCR, listing each CDR3 protein once. The table lists some 380,000 distinct CDR3 sequences, about 13% of them singletons, with less than 25% in the top ten.

The clonotype comes from a young man with Graves' hyperthyroidism that later progressed to Graves' ophthalmopathy. V and J are TRBV2 and TRBJ2-5; D is ambiguous. The sample taken for sequencing was blood. The CDR3 nucleotides read TGTGCCAGCAGTGAGGGTGCCCGTTCCTACTTC. This gives the protein CASSEGARSYF.